The present T cell receptor (beta chain) was sequenced within a study of control samples from healthy donors and cancer patients. Repertoires were generated with immunoSEQ multiplex PCR, while TCRdb's copy carries only in-frame clones and drops some. The table includes roughly 86,000 clones, 75% to 95% detected once. V was pared by 0 bases and J by 3 bases, with 9 bases between. The CDR3 consists of 16 residues. Looked up from germline, CDR1 is LGHNA and CDR2 is YSLEER. This clone appeared a single time. Sequenced input: blood. This chain connects TRBV4-3 to TRBJ2-6; maybe TRBD2 (5 bases). This TCR derives from a man aged 30 to 45 in good health. The CDR3 DNA sequence: TGCGCCAGCAGCCAAGAGAGCGGACTTGGGGCCAACGTCCTGACTTTC. The encoded protein is CASSQESGLGANVLTF.